The clone carrying this T cell receptor (beta chain) was seen once. The record originates from a study of blood T cell repertoires in COVID-19. The protocol was immunoSEQ multiplex PCR, while the TCRdb copy is restricted to in-frame clones and leaves out a portion. This sample has about 180,000 clones, with about 91% found just once. CDR1 SGHRS and CDR2 YFSETQ come from the germline V gene. The CDR3 is made up of 15 amino acids. The V end lost 0 bases, the J end lost 3 bases, and 12 bases lay between the germline ends. The specimen sequenced was peripheral blood. The TCR comes from a woman aged 25 to 39 with acute or convalescent COVID-19. This sequence joins TRBV5-1 and TRBJ1-2, with D maybe TRBD1 (5 bases). The CDR3 DNA reads as TGCGCCAGCAGCTTGGAGGGCAGGGTGGACTATGGCTACACCTTC. This gives the protein CASSLEGRVDYGYTF.